The next 18 T cell receptor beta chains were all read from a single sample in a study of metastatic and nonmetastatic thyroid tumors. MiXCR reprocessed the PCR reads for TCRdb. The data contain roughly 6,400 clones, 25% to 40% of them singletons. Each patient came to thyroid surgery without any prior treatment (of any kind). Sequencing was carried out using tumor tissue. These receptor sequences come from a female donor with papillary thyroid cancer or a benign thyroid nodule (not recorded which). Some clones in this sample may be carry-over from other donors' samples.

This rearrangement joins TRBV7-2 to TRBJ1-2; D unresolved. Trimming left V 7 bases short and J 2 bases short, with 8 bases between. The germline V gene encodes CDR1 SGHTA and CDR2 FQGNSA. This CDR3 contains 12 residues. CDR3 protein: CASINENYGYTF. The CDR3 DNA reads TGTGCCAGCATTAATGAAAACTATGGCTACACCTTC.

This clone is medium-sized (0.01 to 0.1%) in the sample. This chain uses TRBV15 with TRBJ1-2; TRBD1 might be the D (5 bases). CDR1 and CDR2 (germline): LNHNV, YYDKDF (reference sequence). This CDR3 spans 14 amino acids. Trimming removed 0 bases at V and 4 bases at J, with 9 bases between. The CDR3 region has the DNA TGTGCCACCAGCAGAGAAGTAGACAGCTATGGCTACACCTTC. It is translated as CATSREVDSYGYTF. The variable domain in full, with the rest retrieved from reference TRBV15 and TRBJ1-2, is DAMVIQNPRYQVTQFGKPVTLSCSQTLNHNVMYWYQQKSSQAPKLLFHYYDKDFNNEADTPDNFQSRRPNTSFCFLDIRSPGLGDTAMYLCATSREVDSYGYTFGSGTRLTVV.

In this sample, this clone is medium-sized. V gene TRBV27 combines with J gene TRBJ1-2; D ambiguous. The CDR3 is 11 residues long. Germline V CDR1 and CDR2: MNHEY, SMNVEV (reference sequence). The ends were cut back, 10 bases at V and 8 bases at J, with 14 bases in the middle. The CDR3 sequence is CATLGSDGYTF. For the CDR3, the DNA is TGTGCCACCCTGGGTTCGGACGGCTACACCTTC.

The genes are TRBV5-1 and TRBJ2-5; tentative D call: TRBD1 (6 bases). The CDR3 sequence is 14 residues long. Germline values: CDR1 SGHRS, CDR2 YFSETQ. V was pared by 0 bases and J by 5 bases, with 11 bases between. This CDR3 reads CASSLAGQLETQYF. The CDR3 nucleotides read TGCGCCAGCAGCTTGGCAGGACAGCTCGAGACCCAGTACTTC.

Regarding this clone: This specimen includes other DNA sequences encoding the same CDR3. The chain couples TRBV6-1 to TRBJ1-6; a weak D match, TRBD1 (5 bases). There are 14 residues in the CDR3. V lost 4 bases and J lost 4, with 8 bases in between. Germline lookup yields CDR1 MNHNS and CDR2 SASEGT. The CDR3 loop reads CASSAGPYNSPLHF. CDR3 DNA sequence: TGTGCCAGCAGTGCGGGACCTTATAATTCACCCCTCCACTTT.

This clone is medium-sized in the sample. The chain carries TRBV10-3 and TRBJ2-3; D call uncertain. The germline V gene encodes CDR1 ENHRY and CDR2 SYGVKD. The CDR3 is made up of 15 amino acids. Trimming cost V 5 bases and J 0 bases, with 12 bases left between them. The CDR3 DNA reads as TGTGCCATCAGTAGACCCAGTCCTAGCACAGATACGCAGTATTTT. Translation gives CAISRPSPSTDTQYF.

This clone was found many times. The rearrangement uses TRBV28 and TRBJ1-5, with D unresolved. The germline V gene has CDR1 MDHEN and CDR2 SYDVKM. Trimming removed 6 bases at V and 4 bases at J, with 10 bases between. The CDR3 spans 13 residues. The CDR3 sequence is CASSLRSNQPQHF. Written as DNA, the CDR3 is TGTGCCAGCAGCCTCCGATCGAATCAGCCCCAGCATTTT.

This sequence joins TRBV11-3 and TRBJ1-1; tentative D call: TRBD1 (6 bases). Per germline, CDR1 SGHNT and CDR2 YENEEA. Trimming took off 11 bases at V and 11 bases at J, with 21 bases between the two ends. The CDR3 totals 12 residues. In DNA, the CDR3 is TGTGCCTCCCGGGAGGGGGATGGGCCCGCTTTCTTT. The encoded protein is CASREGDGPAFF.

This clone has more than one count but fewer than ten. The chain is built from TRBV24-1 and TRBJ2-3, with TRBD2 matching over 8 bases. The junction had 2 bases not matched to a gene; V was cut back by 1 base and J by 0 bases. The germline V gene encodes CDR1 KGHDR and CDR2 SFDVKD. The CDR3 contains 16 residues. CDR3 in DNA: TGTGCCACCAGTGATTTTAGCGGGGTCAGCACAGATACGCAGTATTTT. Its protein is CATSDFSGVSTDTQYF.

By sample fraction, this clone is medium-sized. The rearrangement joins TRBV6-1 to TRBJ2-5, with D perhaps assigned TRBD1 or TRBD2 (6 bases each). This CDR3 is built from 11 residues. The V gene lost 6 bases and the J gene lost 9 bases, with 11 bases spanning the gap. Germline CDR1 and CDR2: MNHNS and SASEGT. CDR3 in amino acids: CASSHGGAQYF. Written as DNA, the CDR3 is TGTGCCAGCAGCCACGGGGGCGCCCAGTACTTC.

The rearrangement joins TRBV5-1 to TRBJ1-1, with D possibly being TRBD1 (5 bases). Trimming cost V 4 bases and J 1 base, with 17 bases left between them. This CDR3 contains 16 residues. Per the germline V gene, CDR1 is SGHRS and CDR2 is YFSETQ. The CDR3 DNA follows: TGCGCCAGCAGCCAGACCGGAAGGGGTAAGAACACTGAAGCTTTCTTT. Its protein product is CASSQTGRGKNTEAFF.

This clone occurred a few times. V is TRBV28 and J is TRBJ1-2; TRBD1 might be the D (5 bases). Deletions cut 2 bases from V and 5 bases from J, with 9 bases between. The CDR3 is made up of 13 amino acids. Germline CDR1 and CDR2: MDHEN and SYDVKM. The CDR3 reads CASSLEGPYGYTF. In nucleotides, the CDR3 is TGTGCCAGCAGTTTAGAGGGACCGTATGGCTACACCTTC.

The J gene is TRBJ2-7, the V gene TRBV12-3 or TRBV12-4, with 9 nucleotides matching TRBD2. The CDR3 is 14 amino acids. With V trimmed by 7 bases and J by 2 bases, 6 bases remained unmatched. The CDR3 is CASTTSGYTYEQYF. The CDR3 region has the DNA TGTGCCAGCACCACTAGCGGGTACACCTACGAGCAGTACTTC.

This clone was found a few times. The V call is TRBV12-3 or TRBV12-4, the J call TRBJ1-3; D is uncertain. CDR3 length: 12 residues. Trimming cost V 3 bases and J 4 bases, with 4 bases left between them. CDR3 loop: CASSLLGNTIYF. CDR3 DNA sequence: TGTGCCAGCAGTTTGCTGGGAAACACCATATATTTT.

V gene TRBV24-1 combines with J gene TRBJ2-3; the D gene is possibly TRBD2 (6 bases). Between the trimmed V and J ends, which lost 11 bases and 0 bases, there was a span of 14 bases. The CDR3 totals 14 residues. Germline CDR1 KGHDR, CDR2 SFDVKD. For the CDR3, the DNA is TGTGCCAGCACGAGGGGACTCAGCACAGATACGCAGTATTTT. Residues: CASTRGLSTDTQYF.

In its sample, this clone was seen a few times. The V and J genes are TRBV28 and TRBJ2-2, with TRBD1 matching over 9 bases. Germline loops: CDR1 MDHEN, CDR2 SYDVKM. The CDR3 consists of 16 residues. J lost 7 bases, V lost 3 bases, and 9 bases had no gene match. CDR3 in DNA: TGTGCCAGCAGTTTCCTCGGACAGGGGACGGACGGGGAGCTGTTTTTT. Translating gives CASSFLGQGTDGELFF.

Remarks on this clone: At one end the junction does not follow the germline gene, possibly because of a read error. The V gene is TRBV6-1, the J gene TRBJ2-2; a possible D gene is TRBD2 (6 bases). This CDR3 spans 13 amino acids. Germline lookup yields CDR1 MNHNS and CDR2 SASEGT. The CDR3 loop is CASSDPGGGALFF. As DNA, the CDR3 is TGTGCCAGCAGTGATCCCGGAGGCGGGGCGCTGTTTTTT.

The rearrangement joins TRBV5-1 to TRBJ2-1, with 8 bases fitting TRBD2. The germline CDR1 and CDR2 sequences are SGHRS and YFSETQ. The CDR3 totals 16 residues. The J segment lost 3 bases and the V segment lost 4 bases, leaving 9 bases of the junction unmatched. Written as DNA, the CDR3 is TGCGCCAGCAGCGGGACTCACAGCGGGAGCTACAATGAGCAGTTCTTC. Residues: CASSGTHSGSYNEQFF.